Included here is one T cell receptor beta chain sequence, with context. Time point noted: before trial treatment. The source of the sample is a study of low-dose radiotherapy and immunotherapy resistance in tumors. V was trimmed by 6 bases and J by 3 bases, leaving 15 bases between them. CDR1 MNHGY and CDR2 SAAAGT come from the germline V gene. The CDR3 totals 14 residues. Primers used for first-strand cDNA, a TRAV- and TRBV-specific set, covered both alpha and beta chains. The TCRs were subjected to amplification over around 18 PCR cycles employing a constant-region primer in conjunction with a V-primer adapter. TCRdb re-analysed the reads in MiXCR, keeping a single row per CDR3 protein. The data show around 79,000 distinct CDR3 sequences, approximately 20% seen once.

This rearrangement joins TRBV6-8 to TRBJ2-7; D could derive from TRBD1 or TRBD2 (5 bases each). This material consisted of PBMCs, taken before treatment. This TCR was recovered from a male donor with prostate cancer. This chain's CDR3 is CASRRPGRNYEQYF. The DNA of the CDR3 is TGTGCCAGCAGACGACCGGGACGGAACTACGAGCAGTACTTC.